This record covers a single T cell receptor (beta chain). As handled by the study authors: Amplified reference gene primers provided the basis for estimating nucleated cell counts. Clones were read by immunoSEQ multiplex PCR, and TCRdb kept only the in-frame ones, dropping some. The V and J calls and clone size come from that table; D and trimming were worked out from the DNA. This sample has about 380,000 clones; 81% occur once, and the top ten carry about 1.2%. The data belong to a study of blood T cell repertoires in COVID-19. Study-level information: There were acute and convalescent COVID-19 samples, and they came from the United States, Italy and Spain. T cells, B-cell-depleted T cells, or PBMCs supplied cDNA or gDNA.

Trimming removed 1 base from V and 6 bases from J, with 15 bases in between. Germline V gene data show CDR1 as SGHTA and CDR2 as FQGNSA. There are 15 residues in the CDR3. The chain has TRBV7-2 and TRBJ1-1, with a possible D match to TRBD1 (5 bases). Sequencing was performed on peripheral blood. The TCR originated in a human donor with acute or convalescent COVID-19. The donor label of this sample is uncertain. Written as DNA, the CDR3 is TGTGCCAGCAGCTTAGACCGCAGGGTTATGGCTGAAGCTTTCTTT. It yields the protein CASSLDRRVMAEAFF.